Each of the 17 T cell receptor beta chains below was sequenced from the same sample in a study of cytomegalovirus exposure and HLA in healthy donors. The PCR was carried out with 60 Vbeta primers and 13 Jbeta primers. The table came from immunoSEQ multiplex PCR; TCRdb's copy has only in-frame clones and leaves some out. Its clone listing holds tens of thousands of clones. What was sequenced was PBMCs. The receptor source for this set is a middle-aged woman in good health and CMV-seronegative.

V usage is TRBV15 and J usage is TRBJ2-7, with D perhaps matching TRBD1 (6 bases). Germline values: CDR1 LNHNV, CDR2 YYDKDF (reference sequence). V was clipped by 5 bases and J by 3 bases, with 11 bases between them. The CDR3 extends over 13 amino acids. The CDR3 coding sequence is TGTGCCACCAGCTCGGGACATCTCTACGAGCAGTACTTC. It translates to CATSSGHLYEQYF.

The CDR3 reads CASSFATALNTEAFF. The DNA of the CDR3 is TGTGCCAGCAGCTTCGCGACAGCACTGAACACTGAAGCTTTCTTT. This chain links TRBV5-5 with TRBJ1-1; possibly TRBD1 for D (5 bases). V lost 2 bases and J lost 0, with 11 bases in between. CDR3 length: 15 amino acids. CDR1 and CDR2 from the germline V gene are SGHKS and YYEKEE (reference sequence).

The chain combines TRBV7-3 with TRBJ2-1; possible D gene TRBD1, 6 bases. The germline V and J ends were trimmed by 0 bases and 7 bases, with 10 bases remaining between them. This CDR3 is built from 14 residues. Germline CDR1 is SGHTA and CDR2 is FQGTGA. CDR3 sequence (DNA): TGTGCCAGCAGCTTAACCCCCGGGACAAATGAGCAGTTCTTC. As protein: CASSLTPGTNEQFF.

The rearrangement uses TRBV11-2 and TRBJ1-2; 9 nucleotides match TRBD1. With V trimmed by 2 bases and J by 0 bases, 7 bases remained unmatched. The CDR3 is 17 residues long. Germline V gene sequence: CDR1 SGHAT, CDR2 FQNNGV. The CDR3, as DNA: TGTGCCAGCAGCTTAACAGGGGGCCTGCCCTCTAACTATGGCTACACCTTC. It specifies CASSLTGGLPSNYGYTF.

The chain has TRBV7-8 and TRBJ1-3, with D possibly matching TRBD1 (6 bases). The V gene lost 2 bases and the J gene lost 0 bases, with 11 bases spanning the gap. The CDR3 totals 16 residues. The germline V gene has CDR1 SGHVS and CDR2 FQNEAQ. The CDR3, as DNA: TGTGCCAGCAGCTTAACTACAGGGATCTCTGGAAACACCATATATTTT. It encodes CASSLTTGISGNTIYF.

This chain uses TRBV7-8 with TRBJ2-7; 7 bases match TRBD1. CDR3 length equals 15 residues. Germline V gene lookup returns CDR1 SGHVS and CDR2 FQNEAQ. V gave up 6 bases and J gave up 4 bases; unmatched junction bases: 12. CDR3 protein: CASRSRQGGSYEQYF. As DNA, the CDR3 is TGTGCCAGCAGATCGCGACAGGGCGGCTCGTACGAGCAGTACTTC.

The chain carries TRBV28 and TRBJ1-5; a weak D match, TRBD1 (6 bases). This CDR3 region has 14 residues. Germline CDR1 MDHEN, CDR2 SYDVKM. Trimming took off 6 bases at V and 4 bases at J, with 13 bases between the two ends. The CDR3 DNA reads as TGTGCCAGCAGCTTAGACAGGAGGAATCAGCCCCAGCATTTT. This sequence encodes CASSLDRRNQPQHF.

The chain carries TRBV6-6 and TRBJ1-1, with no clear D. The CDR3 is made up of 16 amino acids. V lost 6 bases and J 0 bases, leaving 17 bases between the germline ends. From germline, CDR1 is MNHNY and CDR2 SVGAGI (reference sequence). CDR3: CASSHYLRSMNTEAFF. The CDR3 DNA reads as TGTGCCAGCAGCCACTACCTACGGAGCATGAACACTGAAGCTTTCTTT.

The V and J genes are TRBV7-9 and TRBJ1-5; weak D call: TRBD1 (6 bases). Germline loops: CDR1 SEHNR, CDR2 FQNEAQ (reference sequence). Trimming left V 7 bases short and J 6 bases short, with 16 bases between. This CDR3 region has 14 residues. DNA for the CDR3: TGTGCCAGCACCTCCGACAGGAGCGGTCAGCCCCAGCATTTT. Protein sequence: CASTSDRSGQPQHF.

J is TRBJ2-3 and V is TRBV4-3, with D tentatively TRBD2 (6 bases). Germline assignment: CDR1 LGHNA and CDR2 YSLEER. V was shortened by 3 bases and J by 0 bases, with 22 bases between the two germline ends. The CDR3 has 19 residues. The CDR3 DNA follows: TGCGCCAGCAGCCATGATATTATTAGCGGACGCCTTAGCACAGATACGCAGTATTTT. It yields the protein CASSHDIISGRLSTDTQYF.

The gene calls are TRBV28 and TRBJ1-4; D remains unclear. Germline CDR1 is MDHEN and CDR2 is SYDVKM. This CDR3 is 14 amino acids long. The V end lost 7 bases, the J end lost 0 bases, and 9 bases lay between the germline ends. The CDR3 here is CASTGSATNEKLFF. DNA for the CDR3: TGTGCCAGCACCGGGAGTGCAACTAATGAAAAACTGTTTTTT.

The rearrangement uses TRBV5-1 and TRBJ2-5; maybe TRBD1 (6 bases). Germline-derived CDR1 and CDR2 are SGHRS and YFSETQ. CDR3 length: 14 residues. The V end was cut by 2 bases, the J end by 1 base, with 9 bases between. The CDR3 DNA reads as TGCGCCAGCAGCTTACAGGGTACCCAAGAGACCCAGTACTTC. Protein product: CASSLQGTQETQYF.

The chain uses TRBV4-3 and TRBJ1-2, with 9 bases that match TRBD1. J gave up 1 base and V 0 bases, and 3 bases lay outside the gene matches. This CDR3 has 16 amino acids. CDR1 and CDR2 (germline): LGHNA, YSLEER. Here the CDR3 DNA reads TGCGCCAGCAGCCAAGATCGGGACAGGGTTAACTATGGCTACACCTTC. Its protein is CASSQDRDRVNYGYTF.

The chain combines TRBV4-1 with TRBJ2-7; 7 positions match TRBD2. CDR1 is MGHRA, CDR2 YSYEKL, per germline. V lost 0 bases to trimming and J lost 3 bases; unmatched junction nucleotides: 5. The CDR3 is 15 residues long. Here the CDR3 DNA reads TGCGCCAGCAGCCAAGAATCCCTAGCGGTCTACGAGCAGTACTTC. Translated: CASSQESLAVYEQYF.

V is TRBV28 and J is TRBJ2-7; 11 nucleotides match TRBD1. Germline V lookup: CDR1 MDHEN, CDR2 SYDVKM. There are 14 residues in the CDR3. V was clipped by 5 bases and J by 4 bases; unmatched bases: 4. CDR3 coding DNA: TGTGCCAGCAGTGCCGGGACAGGGGGATACGAGCAGTACTTC. This sequence encodes CASSAGTGGYEQYF.

About this clone itself: The CDR3 does not close with the conserved phenylalanine or tryptophan, likely indicating a read error. The chain carries TRBV30 and TRBJ1-1; maybe TRBD1 (5 bases). CDR1 and CDR2 (germline): GTSNPN, SVGIG (reference sequence). The CDR3 is 11 amino acids. Trimming shortened V by 2 bases and J by 11 bases, and 12 bases separated the two germline ends. The CDR3 loop reads CAWSWGGGAFS. CDR3 DNA sequence: TGTGCCTGGAGTTGGGGGGGAGGGGCTTTCTCT.

As regards this clone: Other DNA sequences in this specimen translate into the identical CDR3. The rearrangement uses TRBV5-6 and TRBJ1-1; tentatively, D is TRBD1 (5 bases). Trimming stripped 0 bases from V and 1 base from J, with 7 bases between. There are 14 residues in the CDR3. Germline V gives CDR1 SGHDT, CDR2 YYEEEE. The CDR3 loop is CASSLAQGNTEAFF. CDR3 nucleotide sequence: TGTGCCAGCAGCTTGGCCCAGGGGAACACTGAAGCTTTCTTT. Combining the CDR3 with reference TRBV5-6 and TRBJ1-1 gives the whole variable domain DAGVTQSPTHLIKTRGQQVTLRCSPKSGHDTVSWYQQALGQGPQFIFQYYEEEERQRGNFPDRFSGHQFPNYSSELNVNALLLGDSALYLCASSLAQGNTEAFFGQGTRLTVV.